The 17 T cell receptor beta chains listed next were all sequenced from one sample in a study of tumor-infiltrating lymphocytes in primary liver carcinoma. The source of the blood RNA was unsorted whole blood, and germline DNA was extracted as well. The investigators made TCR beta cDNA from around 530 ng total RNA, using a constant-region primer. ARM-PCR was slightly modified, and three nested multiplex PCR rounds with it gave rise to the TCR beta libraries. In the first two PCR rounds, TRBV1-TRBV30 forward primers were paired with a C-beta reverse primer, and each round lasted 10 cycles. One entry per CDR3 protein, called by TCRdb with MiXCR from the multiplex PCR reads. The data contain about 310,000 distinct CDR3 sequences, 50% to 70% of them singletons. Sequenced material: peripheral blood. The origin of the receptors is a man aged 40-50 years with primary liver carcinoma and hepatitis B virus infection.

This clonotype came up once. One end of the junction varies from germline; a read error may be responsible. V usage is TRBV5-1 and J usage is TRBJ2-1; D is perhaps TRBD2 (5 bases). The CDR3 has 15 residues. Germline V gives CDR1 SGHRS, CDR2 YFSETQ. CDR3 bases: TGCACCAGCAGCTTGGAAGCGGTCTCCTACAATGAGCAGTTCTTC. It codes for CTSSLEAVSYNEQFF.

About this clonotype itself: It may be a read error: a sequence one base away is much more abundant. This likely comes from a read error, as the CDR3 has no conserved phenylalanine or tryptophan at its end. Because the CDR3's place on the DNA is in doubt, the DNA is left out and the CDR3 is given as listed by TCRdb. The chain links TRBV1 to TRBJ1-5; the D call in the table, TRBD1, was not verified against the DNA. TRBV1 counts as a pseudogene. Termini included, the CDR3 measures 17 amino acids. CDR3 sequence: CTSSPARTGGGNQPQHI.

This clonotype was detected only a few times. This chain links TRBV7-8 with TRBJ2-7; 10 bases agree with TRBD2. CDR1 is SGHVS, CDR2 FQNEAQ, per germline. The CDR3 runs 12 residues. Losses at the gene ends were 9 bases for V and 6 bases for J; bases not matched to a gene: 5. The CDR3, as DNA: TGTGCCAGTAAGCGGGAGGGGGTCGAGCAGTACTTC. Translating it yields CASKREGVEQYF. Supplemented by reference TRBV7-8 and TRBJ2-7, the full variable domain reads GAGVSQSPRYKVAKRGQDVALRCDPISGHVSLFWYQQALGQGPEFLTYFQNEAQLDKSGLPSDRFFAERPEGSVSTLKIQRTQQEDSAVYLCASKREGVEQYFGPGTRLTVT.

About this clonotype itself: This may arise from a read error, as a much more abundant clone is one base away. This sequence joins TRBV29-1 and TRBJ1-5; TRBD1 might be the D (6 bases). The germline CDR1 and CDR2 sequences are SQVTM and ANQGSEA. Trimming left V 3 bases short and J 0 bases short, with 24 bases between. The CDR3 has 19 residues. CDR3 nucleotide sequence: TGCAGCGTTGAGGGGGGCGGGGCAACCTTTGGACCTAGCAATCAGCCCCAGCATTTT. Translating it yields CSVEGGGATFGPSNQPQHF.

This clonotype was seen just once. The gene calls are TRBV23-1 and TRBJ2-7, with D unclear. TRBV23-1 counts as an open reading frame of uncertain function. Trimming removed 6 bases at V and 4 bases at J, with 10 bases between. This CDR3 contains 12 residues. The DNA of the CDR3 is TGCGCCAGCAGCAATCGCGGATACGAGCAGTACTTC. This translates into CASSNRGYEQYF.

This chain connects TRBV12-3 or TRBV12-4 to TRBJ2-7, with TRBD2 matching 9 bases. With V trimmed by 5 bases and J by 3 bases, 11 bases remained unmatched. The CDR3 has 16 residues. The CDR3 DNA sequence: TGTGCCAGCAGTAGGGGTCTAGCGGGACCTTTCTACGAGCAGTACTTC. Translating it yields CASSRGLAGPFYEQYF.

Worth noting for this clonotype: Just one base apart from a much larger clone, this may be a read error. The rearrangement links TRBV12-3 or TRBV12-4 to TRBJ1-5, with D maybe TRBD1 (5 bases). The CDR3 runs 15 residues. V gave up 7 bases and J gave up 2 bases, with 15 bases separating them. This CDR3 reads CASTPGGTGNQPQHF. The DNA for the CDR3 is TGTGCCAGCACGCCGGGAGGGACTGGCAATCAGCCCCAGCATTTT.

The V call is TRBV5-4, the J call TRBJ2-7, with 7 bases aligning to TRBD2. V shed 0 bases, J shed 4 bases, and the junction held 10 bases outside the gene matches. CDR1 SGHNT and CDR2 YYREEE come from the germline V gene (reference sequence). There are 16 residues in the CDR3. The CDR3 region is CASSLAAGRGSYEQYF. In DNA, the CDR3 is TGTGCCAGCAGCTTGGCAGCGGGGCGAGGCTCGTACGAGCAGTACTTC.

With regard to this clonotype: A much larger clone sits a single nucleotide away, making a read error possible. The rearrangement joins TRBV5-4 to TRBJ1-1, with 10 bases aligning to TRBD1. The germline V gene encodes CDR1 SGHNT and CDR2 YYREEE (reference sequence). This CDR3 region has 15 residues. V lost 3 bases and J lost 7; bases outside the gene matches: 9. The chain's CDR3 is CASSSDRGSMGEAFF. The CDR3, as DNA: TGTGCCAGCAGCTCGGACAGGGGGTCAATGGGTGAAGCTTTCTTT. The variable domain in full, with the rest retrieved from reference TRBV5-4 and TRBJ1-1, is ETGVTQSPTHLIKTRGQQVTLRCSSQSGHNTVSWYQQALGQGPQFIFQYYREEENGRGNFPPRFSGLQFPNYSSELNVNALELDDSALYLCASSSDRGSMGEAFFGQGTRLTVV.

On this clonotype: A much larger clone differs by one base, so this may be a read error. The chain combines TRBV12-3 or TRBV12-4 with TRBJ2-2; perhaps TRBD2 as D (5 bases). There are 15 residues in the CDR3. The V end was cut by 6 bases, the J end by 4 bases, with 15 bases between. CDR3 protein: CASRGLQWGTGELFF. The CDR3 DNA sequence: TGTGCCAGCAGAGGACTCCAATGGGGCACCGGGGAGCTGTTTTTT.

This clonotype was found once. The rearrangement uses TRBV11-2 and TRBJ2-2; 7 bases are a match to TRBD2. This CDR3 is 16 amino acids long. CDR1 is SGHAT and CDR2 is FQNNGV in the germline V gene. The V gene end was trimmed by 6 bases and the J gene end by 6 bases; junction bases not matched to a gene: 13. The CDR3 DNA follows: TGTGCCAGCAGTGTCGGTCGGGGAGGGCCGCCCGGGGAGCTGTTTTTT. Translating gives CASSVGRGGPPGELFF.

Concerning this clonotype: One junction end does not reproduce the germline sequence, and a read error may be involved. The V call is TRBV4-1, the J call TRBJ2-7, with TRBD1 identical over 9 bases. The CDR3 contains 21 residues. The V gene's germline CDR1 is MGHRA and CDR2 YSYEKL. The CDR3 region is CASSQDKGTGSKGVSSFEQYF. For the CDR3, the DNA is TGCGCCAGCAGCCAAGATAAAGGGACAGGGTCCAAAGGGGTAAGCTCCTTCGAGCAGTACTTC.

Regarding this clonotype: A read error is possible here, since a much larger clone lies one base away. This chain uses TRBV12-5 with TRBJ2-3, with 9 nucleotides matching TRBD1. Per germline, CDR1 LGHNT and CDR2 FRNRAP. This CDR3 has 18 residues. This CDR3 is CASGRGQGKSLGADTHYF. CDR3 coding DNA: TGTGCTAGTGGCCGTGGACAGGGGAAGAGTCTAGGGGCAGATACGCACTATTTT.

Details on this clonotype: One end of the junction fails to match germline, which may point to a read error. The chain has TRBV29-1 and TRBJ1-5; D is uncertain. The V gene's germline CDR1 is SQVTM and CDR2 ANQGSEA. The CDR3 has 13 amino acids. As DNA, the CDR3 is TGCAGCGTTATTAGTGAGAGCAACCAGCCCCAGCATTTT. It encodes CSVISESNQPQHF. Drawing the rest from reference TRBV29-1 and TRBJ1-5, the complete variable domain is SAVISQKPSRDICQRGTSLTIQCQVDSQVTMMFWYRQQPGQSLTLIATANQGSEATYESGFVIDKFPISRPNLTFSTLTVSNMSPEDSSIYLCSVISESNQPQHFGDGTRLSIL.

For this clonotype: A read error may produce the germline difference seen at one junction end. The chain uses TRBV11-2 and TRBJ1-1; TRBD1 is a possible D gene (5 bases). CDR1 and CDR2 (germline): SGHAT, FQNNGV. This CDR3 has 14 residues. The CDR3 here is CASTPGGRTSEVFF. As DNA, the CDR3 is TGTGCCAGCACCCCTGGGGGGAGAACATCCGAAGTTTTCTTT. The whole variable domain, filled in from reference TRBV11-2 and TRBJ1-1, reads EAGVAQSPRYKIIEKRQSVAFWCNPISGHATLYWYQQILGQGPKLLIQFQNNGVVDDSQLPKDRFSAERLKGVDSTLKIQPAKLEDSAVYLCASTPGGRTSEVFFGQGTRLTVV.

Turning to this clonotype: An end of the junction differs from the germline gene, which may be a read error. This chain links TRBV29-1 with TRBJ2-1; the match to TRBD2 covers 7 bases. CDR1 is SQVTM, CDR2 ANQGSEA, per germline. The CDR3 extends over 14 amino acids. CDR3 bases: TGCGGCGTTCCCCTAGCGGCTTCCTACAATGAGCAGCTCTTC. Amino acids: CGVPLAASYNEQLF.

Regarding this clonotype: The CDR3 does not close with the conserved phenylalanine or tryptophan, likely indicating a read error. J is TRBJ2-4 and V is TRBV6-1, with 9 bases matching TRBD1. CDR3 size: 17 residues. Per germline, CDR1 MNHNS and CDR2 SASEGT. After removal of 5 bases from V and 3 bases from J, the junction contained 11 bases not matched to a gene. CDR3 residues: CASSPRPGTGNKNIQYL. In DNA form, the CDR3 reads TGTGCCAGCAGTCCACGTCCCGGGACAGGGAACAAAAACATTCAGTACCTC.